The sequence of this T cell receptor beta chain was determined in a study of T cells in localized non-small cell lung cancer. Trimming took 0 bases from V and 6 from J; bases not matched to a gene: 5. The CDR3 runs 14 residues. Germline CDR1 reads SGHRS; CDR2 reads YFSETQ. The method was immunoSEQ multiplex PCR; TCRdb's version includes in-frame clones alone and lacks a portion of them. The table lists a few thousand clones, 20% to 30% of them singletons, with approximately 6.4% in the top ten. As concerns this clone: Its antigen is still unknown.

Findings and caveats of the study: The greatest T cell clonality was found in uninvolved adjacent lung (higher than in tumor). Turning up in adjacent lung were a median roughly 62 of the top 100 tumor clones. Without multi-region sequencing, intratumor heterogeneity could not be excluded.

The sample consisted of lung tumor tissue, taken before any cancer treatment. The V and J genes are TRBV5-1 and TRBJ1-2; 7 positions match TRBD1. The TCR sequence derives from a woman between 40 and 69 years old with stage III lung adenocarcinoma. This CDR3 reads CASSLEGGRDGYTF. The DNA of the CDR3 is TGCGCCAGCAGCTTGGAAGGGGGCAGGGATGGCTACACCTTC.